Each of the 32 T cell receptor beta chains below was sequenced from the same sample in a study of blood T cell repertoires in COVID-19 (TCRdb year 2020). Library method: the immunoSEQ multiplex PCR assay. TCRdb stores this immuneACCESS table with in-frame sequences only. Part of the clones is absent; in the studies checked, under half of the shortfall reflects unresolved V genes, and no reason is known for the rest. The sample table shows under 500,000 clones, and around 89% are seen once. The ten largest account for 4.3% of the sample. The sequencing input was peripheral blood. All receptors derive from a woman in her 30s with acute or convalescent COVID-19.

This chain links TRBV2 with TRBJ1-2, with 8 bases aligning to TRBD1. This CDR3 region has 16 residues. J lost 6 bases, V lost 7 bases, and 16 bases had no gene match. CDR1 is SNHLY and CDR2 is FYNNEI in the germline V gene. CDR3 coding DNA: TGTGCCAGCACCAACTTCGGACAGGGTAAACCTCATGGCTACACCTTC. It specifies CASTNFGQGKPHGYTF.

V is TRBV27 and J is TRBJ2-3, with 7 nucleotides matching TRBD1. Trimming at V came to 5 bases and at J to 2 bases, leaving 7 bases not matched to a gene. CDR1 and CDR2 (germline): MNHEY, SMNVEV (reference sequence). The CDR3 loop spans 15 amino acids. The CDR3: CASSGWTGNTDTQYF. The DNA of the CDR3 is TGTGCCAGCAGTGGGTGGACAGGCAACACAGATACGCAGTATTTT.

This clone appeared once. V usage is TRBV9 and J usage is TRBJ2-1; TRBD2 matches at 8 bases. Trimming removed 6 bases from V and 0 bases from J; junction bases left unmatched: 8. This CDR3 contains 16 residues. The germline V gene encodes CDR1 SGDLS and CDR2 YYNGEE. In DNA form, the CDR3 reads TGTGCCAGCAATGATCGGGGGGGGACCTCCTACAATGAGCAGTTCTTC. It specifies CASNDRGGTSYNEQFF.

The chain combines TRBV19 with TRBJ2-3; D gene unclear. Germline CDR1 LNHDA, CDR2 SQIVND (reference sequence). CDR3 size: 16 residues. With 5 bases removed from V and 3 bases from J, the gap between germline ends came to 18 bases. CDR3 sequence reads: CASSSRLDVKTDTQYF. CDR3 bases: TGTGCCAGTAGTTCCAGGCTCGATGTGAAGACAGATACGCAGTATTTT.

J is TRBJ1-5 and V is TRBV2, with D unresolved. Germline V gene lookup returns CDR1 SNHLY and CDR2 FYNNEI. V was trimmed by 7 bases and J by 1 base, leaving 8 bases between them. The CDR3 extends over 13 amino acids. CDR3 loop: CASNRESNQPQHF. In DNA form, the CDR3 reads TGTGCCAGCAATCGAGAGAGCAATCAGCCCCAGCATTTT.

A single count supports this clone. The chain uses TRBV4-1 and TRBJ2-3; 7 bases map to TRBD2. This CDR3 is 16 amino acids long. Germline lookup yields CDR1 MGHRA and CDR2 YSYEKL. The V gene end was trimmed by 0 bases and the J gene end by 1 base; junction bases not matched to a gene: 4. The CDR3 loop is CASSQDMGGRTDTQYF. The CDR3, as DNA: TGCGCCAGCAGCCAAGATATGGGAGGGCGCACAGATACGCAGTATTTT.

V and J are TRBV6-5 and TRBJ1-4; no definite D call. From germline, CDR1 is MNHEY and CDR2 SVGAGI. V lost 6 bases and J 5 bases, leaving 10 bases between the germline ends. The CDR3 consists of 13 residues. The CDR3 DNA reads TGTGCCAGCAGGAGGGCTCTGAATGAAAAACTGTTTTTT. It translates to CASRRALNEKLFF.

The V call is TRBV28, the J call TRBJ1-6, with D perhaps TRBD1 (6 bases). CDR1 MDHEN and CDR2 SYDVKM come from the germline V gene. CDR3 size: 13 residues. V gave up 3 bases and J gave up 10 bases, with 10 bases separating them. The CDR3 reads CASSLPRGSPLHF. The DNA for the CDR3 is TGTGCCAGCAGTTTGCCTAGGGGGTCACCCCTCCACTTT.

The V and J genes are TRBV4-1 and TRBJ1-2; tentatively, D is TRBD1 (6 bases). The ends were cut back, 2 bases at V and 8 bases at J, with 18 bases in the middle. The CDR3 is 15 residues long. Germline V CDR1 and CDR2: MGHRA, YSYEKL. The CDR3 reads CASSQWTEAPSGYTF. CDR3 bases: TGCGCCAGCAGCCAATGGACAGAAGCCCCCTCGGGCTACACCTTC.

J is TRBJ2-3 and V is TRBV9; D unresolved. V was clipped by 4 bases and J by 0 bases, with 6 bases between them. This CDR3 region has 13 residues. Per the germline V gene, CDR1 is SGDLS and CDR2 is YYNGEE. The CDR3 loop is CASSHTSTDTQYF. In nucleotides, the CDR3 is TGTGCCAGCAGCCATACTAGCACAGATACGCAGTATTTT.

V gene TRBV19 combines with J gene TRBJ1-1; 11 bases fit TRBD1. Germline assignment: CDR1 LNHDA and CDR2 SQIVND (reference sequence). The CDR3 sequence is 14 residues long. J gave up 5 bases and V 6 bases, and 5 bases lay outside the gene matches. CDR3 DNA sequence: TGTGCCAGTAGGGGGGACAGGGGGAGAACTGAAGCTTTCTTT. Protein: CASRGDRGRTEAFF.

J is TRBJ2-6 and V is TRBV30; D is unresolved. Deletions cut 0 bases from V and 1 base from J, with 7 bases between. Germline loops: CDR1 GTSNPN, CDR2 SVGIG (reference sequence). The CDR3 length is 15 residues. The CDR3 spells CAWSVLKSGANVLTF. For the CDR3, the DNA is TGTGCCTGGAGTGTATTAAAATCTGGGGCCAACGTCCTGACTTTC.

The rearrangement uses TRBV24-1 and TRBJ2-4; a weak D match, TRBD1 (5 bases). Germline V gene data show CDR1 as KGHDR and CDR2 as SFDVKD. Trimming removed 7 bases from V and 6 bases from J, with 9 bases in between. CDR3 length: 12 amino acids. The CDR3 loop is CATRGPGNIQYF. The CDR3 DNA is TGTGCCACCAGGGGGCCGGGAAACATTCAGTACTTC.

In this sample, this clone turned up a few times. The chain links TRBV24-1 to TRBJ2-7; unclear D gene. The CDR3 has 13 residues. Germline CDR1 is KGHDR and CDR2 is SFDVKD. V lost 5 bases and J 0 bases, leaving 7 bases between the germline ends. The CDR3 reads CATSVTGSYEQYF. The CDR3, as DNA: TGTGCCACCAGTGTGACGGGCTCCTACGAGCAGTACTTC.

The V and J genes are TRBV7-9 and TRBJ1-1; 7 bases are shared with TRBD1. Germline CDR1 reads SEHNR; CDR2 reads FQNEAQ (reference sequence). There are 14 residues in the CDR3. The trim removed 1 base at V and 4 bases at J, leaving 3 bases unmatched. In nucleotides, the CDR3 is TGTGCCAGCAGCTTAGGGGACAGAACCACTGAAGCTTTCTTT. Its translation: CASSLGDRTTEAFF.

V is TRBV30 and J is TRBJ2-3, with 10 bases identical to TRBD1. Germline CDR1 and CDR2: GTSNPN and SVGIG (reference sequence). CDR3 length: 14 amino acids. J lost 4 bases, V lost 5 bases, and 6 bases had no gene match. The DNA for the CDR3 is TGTGCCTGGGACAGGGGGCGAAACGCAGATACGCAGTATTTT. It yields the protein CAWDRGRNADTQYF.

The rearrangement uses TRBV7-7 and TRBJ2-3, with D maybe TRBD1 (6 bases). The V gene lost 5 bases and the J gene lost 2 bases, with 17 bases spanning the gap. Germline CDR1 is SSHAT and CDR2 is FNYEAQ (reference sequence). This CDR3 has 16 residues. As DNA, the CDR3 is TGTGCCAGCAGCATCCACAGGGTAATAGTCACAGATACGCAGTATTTT. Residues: CASSIHRVIVTDTQYF.

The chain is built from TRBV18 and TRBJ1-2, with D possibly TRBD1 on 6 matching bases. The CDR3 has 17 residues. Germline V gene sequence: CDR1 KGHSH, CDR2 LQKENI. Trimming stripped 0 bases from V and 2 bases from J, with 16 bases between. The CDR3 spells CASSPPWGQQVNYGYTF. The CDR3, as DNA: TGTGCCAGCTCACCACCATGGGGGCAGCAAGTGAACTATGGCTACACCTTC.

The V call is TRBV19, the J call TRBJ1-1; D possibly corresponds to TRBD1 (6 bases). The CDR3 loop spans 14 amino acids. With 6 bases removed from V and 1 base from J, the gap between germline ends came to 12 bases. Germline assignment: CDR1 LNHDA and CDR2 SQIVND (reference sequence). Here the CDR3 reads CASRERGRNTEAFF. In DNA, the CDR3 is TGTGCCAGTAGAGAGAGGGGGAGGAACACTGAAGCTTTCTTT.

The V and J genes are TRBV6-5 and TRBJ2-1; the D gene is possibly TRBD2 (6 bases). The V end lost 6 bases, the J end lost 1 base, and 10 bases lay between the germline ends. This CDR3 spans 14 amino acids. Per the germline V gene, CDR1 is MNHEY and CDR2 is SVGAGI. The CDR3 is CASREGWSYNEQFF. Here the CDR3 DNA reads TGTGCCAGCAGGGAGGGCTGGTCCTACAATGAGCAGTTCTTC.

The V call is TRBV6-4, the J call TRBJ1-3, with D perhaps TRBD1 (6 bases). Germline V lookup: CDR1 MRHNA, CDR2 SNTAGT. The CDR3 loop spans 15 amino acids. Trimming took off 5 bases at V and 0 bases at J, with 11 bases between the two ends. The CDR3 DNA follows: TGTGCCAGCAGTCGCGGACAGCACTCTGGAAACACCATATATTTT. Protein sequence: CASSRGQHSGNTIYF.

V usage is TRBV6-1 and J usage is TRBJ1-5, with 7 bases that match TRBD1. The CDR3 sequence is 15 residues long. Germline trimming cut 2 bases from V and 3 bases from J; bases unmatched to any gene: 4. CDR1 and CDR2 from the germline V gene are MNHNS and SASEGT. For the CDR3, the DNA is TGTGCCAGCAGTGAACACAGGGGTGACAATCAGCCCCAGCATTTT. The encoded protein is CASSEHRGDNQPQHF.

CDR3 DNA sequence: TGTGCCAGCAGCTTGGACAGGGGTAATTCACCCCTCCACTTT. Its protein is CASSLDRGNSPLHF. The chain uses TRBV13 and TRBJ1-6, with 9 nucleotides matching TRBD1. The germline V gene encodes CDR1 PRHDT and CDR2 FYEKMQ (reference sequence). This CDR3 is 14 amino acids long. Trimming cost V 3 bases and J 6 bases; bases outside gene matches: 0.

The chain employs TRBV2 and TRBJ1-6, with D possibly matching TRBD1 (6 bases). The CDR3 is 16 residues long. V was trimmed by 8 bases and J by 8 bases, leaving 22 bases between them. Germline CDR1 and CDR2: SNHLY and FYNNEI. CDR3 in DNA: TGTGCCAGCGGACAATGGGGGCTCTTGTATCATTCACCCCTCCACTTT. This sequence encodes CASGQWGLLYHSPLHF.

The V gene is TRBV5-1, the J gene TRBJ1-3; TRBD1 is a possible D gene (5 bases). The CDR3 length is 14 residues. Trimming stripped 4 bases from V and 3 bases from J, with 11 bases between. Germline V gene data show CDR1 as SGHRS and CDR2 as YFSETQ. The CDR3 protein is CASSEQGGGNTIYF. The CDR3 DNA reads TGCGCCAGCAGCGAGCAGGGAGGTGGAAACACCATATATTTT.

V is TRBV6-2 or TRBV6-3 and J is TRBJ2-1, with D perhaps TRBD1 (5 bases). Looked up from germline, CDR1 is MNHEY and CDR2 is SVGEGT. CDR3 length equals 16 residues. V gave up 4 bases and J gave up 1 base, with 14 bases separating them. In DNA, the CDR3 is TGTGCCAGCAGTTCTCCATGGGGCGAGTCCTACAATGAGCAGTTCTTC. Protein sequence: CASSSPWGESYNEQFF.

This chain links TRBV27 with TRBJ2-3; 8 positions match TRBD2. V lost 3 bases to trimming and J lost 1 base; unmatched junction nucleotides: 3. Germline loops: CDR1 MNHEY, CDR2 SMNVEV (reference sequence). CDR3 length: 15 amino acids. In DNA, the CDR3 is TGTGCCAGCAGTTTCTATAGCGGGGGCACAGATACGCAGTATTTT. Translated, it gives CASSFYSGGTDTQYF.

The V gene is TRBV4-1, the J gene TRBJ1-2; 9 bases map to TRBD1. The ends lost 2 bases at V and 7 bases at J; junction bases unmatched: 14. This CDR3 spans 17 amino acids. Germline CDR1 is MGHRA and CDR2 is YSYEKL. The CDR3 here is CASSQTPEGTGGSGYTF. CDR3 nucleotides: TGCGCCAGCAGCCAAACACCCGAAGGTACAGGGGGCTCTGGCTACACCTTC.

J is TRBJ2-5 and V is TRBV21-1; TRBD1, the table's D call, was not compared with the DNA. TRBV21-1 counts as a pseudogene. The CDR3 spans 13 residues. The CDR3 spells CASKRNRAGLLDF. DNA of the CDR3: TGTGCCAGCAAGAGGAACAGGGCTGGGCTCCTGGACTTC.

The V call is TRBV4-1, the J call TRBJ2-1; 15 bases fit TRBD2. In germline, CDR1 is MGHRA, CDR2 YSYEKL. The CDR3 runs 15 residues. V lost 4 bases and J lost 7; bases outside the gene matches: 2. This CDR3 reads CASSLGTSGGNEQFF. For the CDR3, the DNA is TGCGCCAGCAGCCTTGGGACTAGCGGGGGGAATGAGCAGTTCTTC.

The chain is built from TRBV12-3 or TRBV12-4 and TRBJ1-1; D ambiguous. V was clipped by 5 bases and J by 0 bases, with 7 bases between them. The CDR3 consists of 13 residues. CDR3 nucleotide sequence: TGTGCCAGCAGTCCTAACCTGAACACTGAAGCTTTCTTT. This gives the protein CASSPNLNTEAFF.

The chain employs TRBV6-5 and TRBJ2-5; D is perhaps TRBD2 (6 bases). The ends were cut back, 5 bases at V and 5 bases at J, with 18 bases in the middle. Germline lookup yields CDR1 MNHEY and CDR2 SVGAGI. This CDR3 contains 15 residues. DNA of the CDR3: TGTGCCAGCAGTCGAACCGGGACTGAGAGGGAGACCCAGTACTTC. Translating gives CASSRTGTERETQYF.